This T cell receptor beta chain was observed in a study of cytomegalovirus exposure and HLA in healthy donors (dated by TCRdb to the late 2010s). Describing the broader study: An earlier analysis of several hundred of the donors reported approximately 280 Gb of sequence data and 90 million to 120 million unique TCR beta sequences obtained from about 180 million T cells. To study patterns of TCR occurrence, a later analysis re-analyzed previously published TCR beta repertoires from several hundred donors and added high-resolution HLA genotyping. Of the approximately 400 genotyped donors, 75% to 85% were placed in the genetic ancestry cluster associated with self-reported Caucasian donors. In an earlier analysis of over 550 of the donors, high-throughput TCR beta sequencing was used to judge whether each TCR beta V gene segment behaved as functional or pseudogenic. A later genetic analysis used genome-wide SNP genotypes for about 60% of the roughly 700 donors, treating that subset as a discovery cohort. Typing coverage differed by locus: A, B, C, DRB1 and DQB1 were typed in about 620-640 donors, DQA1 in 500 to 550, DPA1 in approximately 610, and DPB1 in just under 490. The study combined high-throughput TCR immunosequencing, statistical association of individual TCRs with disease status, and machine learning to predict cytomegalovirus infection status. Because of strong linkage in the cohort, five DR-DQ haplotypes were treated as single units for association and clustering. In the later analysis, no new phenotypic data were used to find candidate immune exposures; instead, reliance was placed on TCR beta sequences and their occurrence across donors. The aim of the study was to test whether cataloging public T cell receptors could identify signatures of past pathogen exposure. The study used immunosequencing to profile the T cell repertoires of approximately 640 subjects and linked those repertoires to cytomegalovirus serostatus. Approximately 310 gigabases of sequencing data and around 80 million unique TCR sequences made up an early release that covered several hundred HLA-typed donors. On average, about 200,000 unique TCR beta nucleotide sequences were sequenced per donor among 398 genotyped donors of the cohort, with roughly 20% of those sequences being non-productive. A separate validation cohort of roughly 130 different subjects was used in addition to the approximately 670-subject first cohort. Every discovery cohort repertoire had been produced on one sequencing platform. HLA typing included class I and class II loci at four-digit resolution. Donor age, sex, ethnicity and CMV serostatus were collected together with the repertoire data.

Paper-wide results and their limitations: In a later analysis, HLA-associated TCR beta chains were found to be more clonally expanded and to have lower generation probabilities than equally common non-associated chains. Because HLA typing was missing for some donors at each locus, association tests included only the typed subset. A cluster of highly shared sequence variants was judged likely to represent a technical artifact of the sequencing pipeline. Broadly in line with IMGT annotations, most TCR beta V segments showed up in productive rearrangements about 87% or about 30% of the time in an earlier analysis of around 600 of the donors. Roughly uniform sequencing depth across donors was assumed in presence/absence analyses, although this assumption may not hold. An association between a missense DCLRE1C variant and V-gene and J-gene trimming of TCR beta chains was found in a later genetic analysis and replicated in an independent cohort. A few of the identified cytomegalovirus-associated TCR beta chains were confirmed in vitro to be specific for cytomegalovirus antigens. When HLA alleles, especially DR and DQ, strongly co-occurred, TCR associations were difficult to assign to individual alleles. A later analysis found that most CMV-associated TCR beta chains appeared HLA-restricted, with HLA associations seemingly driven largely by CMV exposure. Some IMGT-functional V segments, including TRBV6-2 and TRBV6-3, could not be told apart with the 87-base-pair reads, so those segments were excluded. The authors suggested that the approach could potentially be generalized to other disease states and immunological phenotypes. A further reported finding was that TCR beta sequences accurately predicted the HLA-A and HLA-B alleles for most subjects in the first cohort. According to a later analysis, parvovirus B19, influenza, CMV and Epstein-Barr virus appeared linked to several top co-occurrence clusters. Cytomegalovirus status was reported to be diagnosed by the classifier with high specificity and sensitivity in both the original and validation cohorts. Linkage disequilibrium might explain the correlated functional status among segregating V segments, but an unknown experimental factor could not be ruled out. In the study, some 160 TCR beta chains were listed as associated with cytomegalovirus. Approximately 18 rarely observed V segments, including chromosome 9 orphons, were excluded from the earlier analysis of several hundred of the donors because counts were too low. A later analysis associated approximately 17,000 TCR beta sequences with specific HLA alleles at a false discovery rate of 0.05. In this cohort, only TCR beta chains were sequenced, and detectable features were limited by the absence of alpha or paired-chain data. Most TCR sequences were observed very rarely across donors, whereas some public TCRs were present in many individuals. In a later analysis, the rate of TCR association differed among HLA loci, with DRB1 alleles having the most associated TCRs and HLA-C alleles having the fewest. Compared with the roughly 720-donor mean, donors in an Asian-associated ancestry cluster had fewer N-insertions in productive TCRs, according to a later genetic analysis. CMV serostatus was the only immune exposure information available for the cohort.

The sample holds one count of this clone. Which antigen it targets is not known. Qualities for individual bases were not recorded, and no much larger clone is one base off. The library was obtained by the immunoSEQ multiplex PCR assay. The multiplex PCR relied on a mix of 60 forward primers for TCR Vbeta segments and 13 reverse primers for TCR Jbeta segments. The CDR3 region of rearranged TCR beta genes was amplified from genomic DNA by a multiplex PCR assay. On the Illumina HiSeq System, the amplified TCR beta libraries were sequenced as 87-base-pair reads. From the authors' description of their analysis: Across the 600 to 700 repertoires, a later analysis counted some 80 million unique TCR beta chains, roughly 11 million of which were shared by at least two donors. To remove PCR and sequencing errors, raw reads were error-corrected and collapsed into unique sequences using a nearest-neighbor algorithm that merged closely related sequences. Alignment of CDR3 sequences to IMGT reference sequences was used to assign V, D and J gene segments. For a sequence to be retained, a match of at least six nucleotides was required to both a V gene segment and a J gene segment. A rearrangement was called productive if the CDR3 had no stop codons and remained in frame with V and J, and every other rearrangement was called non-productive. Following IMGT convention, CDR3 was defined as the stretch from the second conserved V-encoded cysteine up to the conserved J-encoded phenylalanine. The earlier analysis of some 540 of the donors excluded any sequence lacking an unambiguous match to a single V gene segment. In an earlier analysis of approximately 590 of the donors, V segments were called functional above 56.7% productive rearrangements and were called segregating when the between-donor standard deviation exceeded 5%. A statistical classification framework was built for diagnosing cytomegalovirus status from the catalog of TCR beta chain sequences. A later analysis assigned V and J genes by comparing TCR nucleotide sequences with IMGT/GENE-DB human TR gene sequences. Using the TCRdist pipeline, a later analysis assigned CDR3 sequences along with most-parsimonious VDJ recombination scenarios. In a later analysis, every TCR beta chain was defined by the combination of its CDR3 amino acid sequence and its V-gene family, and reads without a unique V-gene family were dropped. A later analysis removed 592 highly shared, low-generation-probability nucleotide sequences to deal with suspected cross-contamination and a sequencing artifact. In a later analysis, a clonal expansion index for each public chain was calculated from normalized within-repertoire ranks of inferred template counts. In a later analysis, generation probabilities were computed using a VDJ recombination model fitted to out-of-frame rearrangements, and the results were checked against IGoR. In a later analysis, hypergeometric tests were used to score TCR-TCR, TCR-HLA and TCR-CMV co-occurrence, with a repertoire-size bias correction applied to TCR pairs. A later analysis estimated false discovery rates by permuting HLA or CMV assignments 20 times. A later analysis grouped co-occurring TCRs with DBSCAN, adding TCRdist sequence similarity when clustering within HLA-allele-positive subsets. For co-occurrence clustering, repertoires with fewer than 30,000 or more than 120,000 public chains were excluded, along with 5 or 6 repertoires with anomalous nucleotide sharing. Entries here come from immuneACCESS through TCRdb and include only in-frame sequences with V and J called. Some clones fail to appear in such tables; in the studies checked, an unresolved V gene covers under half of the shortfall, and the cause of the remainder is unknown. D and trimming were read from the DNA, whereas the V and J calls and clone size are those reported in that table. The sample records about 63,000 clones, about three quarters of which are singletons. In total, the top ten clones hold roughly 25% of the sample.

The cohort was made up of several hundred healthy bone marrow donors. All cohort members were sampled while nominally healthy, although unrecorded immune exposures were likely present. The donor was CMV seropositive and was included in the group of 300 or so seropositive cohort members. A peripheral blood sample was provided by each donor, and peripheral blood mononuclear cells were used for TCR beta sequencing. Genomic DNA was extracted from the blood cell samples with the Qiagen DNeasy Blood Extraction Kit. Taken from cysteine to phenylalanine, the CDR3 has 13 residues. Solely the CDR3 DNA is kept, with 39 bases framed from the first base. Reading the germline V gene (reference sequence) gives CDR1 GTSNPN and CDR2 SVGIG. Trimming accounts for 4 bases at V and 6 bases at J, while the number of junction bases matched to no gene is 5.

The TCR originated in a man between 45 and 60 years old in good health and CMV-seropositive. The chain employs TRBV30 and TRBJ1-5; the junction holds 8 bases that match TRBD1. Sequenced input: PBMCs. The sequenced DNA: TGTGCCTGGAAGGGGACAGGAGGTCAGCCCCAGCATTTT. The resulting protein is CAWKGTGGQPQHF.